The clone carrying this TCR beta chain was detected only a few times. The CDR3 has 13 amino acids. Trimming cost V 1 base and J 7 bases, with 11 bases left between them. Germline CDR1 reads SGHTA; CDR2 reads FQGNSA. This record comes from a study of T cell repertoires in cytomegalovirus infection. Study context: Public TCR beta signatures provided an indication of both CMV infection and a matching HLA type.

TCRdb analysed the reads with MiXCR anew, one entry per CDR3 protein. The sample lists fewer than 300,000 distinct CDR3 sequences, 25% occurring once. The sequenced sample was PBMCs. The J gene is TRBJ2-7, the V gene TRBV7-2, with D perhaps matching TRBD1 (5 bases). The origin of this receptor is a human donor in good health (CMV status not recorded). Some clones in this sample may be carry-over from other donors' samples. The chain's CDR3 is CASSLGGLREQYF. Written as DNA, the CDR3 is TGTGCCAGCAGCTTAGGGGGCCTTAGGGAGCAGTACTTC.